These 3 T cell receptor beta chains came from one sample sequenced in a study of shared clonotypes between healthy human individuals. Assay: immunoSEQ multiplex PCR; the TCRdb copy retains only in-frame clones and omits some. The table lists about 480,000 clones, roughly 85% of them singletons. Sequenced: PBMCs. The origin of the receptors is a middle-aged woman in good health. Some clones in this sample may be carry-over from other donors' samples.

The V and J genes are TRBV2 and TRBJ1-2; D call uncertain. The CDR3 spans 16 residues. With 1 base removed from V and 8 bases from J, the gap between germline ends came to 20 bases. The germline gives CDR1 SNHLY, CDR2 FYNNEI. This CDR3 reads CASSEDYPQHYGGYTF. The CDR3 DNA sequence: TGTGCCAGCAGTGAAGATTACCCCCAACACTATGGCGGCTACACCTTC.

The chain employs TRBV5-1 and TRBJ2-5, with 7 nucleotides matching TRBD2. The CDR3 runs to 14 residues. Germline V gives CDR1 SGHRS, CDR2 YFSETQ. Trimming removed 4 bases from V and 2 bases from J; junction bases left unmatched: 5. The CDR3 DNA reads TGCGCCAGCAGCCAGAGCGGGGTGCAAGAGACCCAGTACTTC. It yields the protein CASSQSGVQETQYF. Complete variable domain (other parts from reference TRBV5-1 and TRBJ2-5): KAGVTQTPRYLIKTRGQQVTLSCSPISGHRSVSWYQQTPGQGLQFLFEYFSETQRNKGNFPGRFSGRQFSNSRSEMNVSTLELGDSALYLCASSQSGVQETQYFGPGTRLLVL.

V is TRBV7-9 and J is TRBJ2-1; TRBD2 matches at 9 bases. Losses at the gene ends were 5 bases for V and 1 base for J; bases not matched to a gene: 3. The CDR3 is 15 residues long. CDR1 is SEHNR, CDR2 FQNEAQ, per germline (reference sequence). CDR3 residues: CASSQLAGSYNEQFF. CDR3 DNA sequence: TGTGCCAGCAGCCAACTAGCGGGTTCCTACAATGAGCAGTTCTTC.